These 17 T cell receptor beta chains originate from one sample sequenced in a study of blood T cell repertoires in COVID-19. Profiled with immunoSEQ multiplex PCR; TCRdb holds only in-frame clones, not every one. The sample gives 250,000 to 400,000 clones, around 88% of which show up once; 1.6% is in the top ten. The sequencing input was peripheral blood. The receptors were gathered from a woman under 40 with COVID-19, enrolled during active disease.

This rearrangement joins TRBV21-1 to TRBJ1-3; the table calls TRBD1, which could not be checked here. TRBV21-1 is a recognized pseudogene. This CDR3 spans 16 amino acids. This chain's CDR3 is CASSKGDRGDGNTIYF. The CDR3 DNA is TGTGCCAGCAGCAAAGGGGACAGGGGTGATGGAAACACCATATATTTT.

CDR3 sequence (DNA): TGTGCCAGCAGCAGAAGGACAGGGGGAAACTACGAGCAGTACTTC. Its protein is CASSRRTGGNYEQYF. The chain combines TRBV14 with TRBJ2-7; 10 nucleotides align to TRBD1. The trim removed 5 bases at V and 3 bases at J, leaving 7 bases unmatched. Germline-derived CDR1 and CDR2 are SGHDN and FVKESK. This CDR3 contains 15 residues.

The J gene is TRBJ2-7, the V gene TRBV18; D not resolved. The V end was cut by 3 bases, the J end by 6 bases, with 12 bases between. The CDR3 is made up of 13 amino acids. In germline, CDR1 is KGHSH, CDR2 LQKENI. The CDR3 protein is CASSPCFNCEQYV. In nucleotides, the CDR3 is TGTGCCAGCTCACCTTGTTTCAACTGCGAGCAGTACGTC.

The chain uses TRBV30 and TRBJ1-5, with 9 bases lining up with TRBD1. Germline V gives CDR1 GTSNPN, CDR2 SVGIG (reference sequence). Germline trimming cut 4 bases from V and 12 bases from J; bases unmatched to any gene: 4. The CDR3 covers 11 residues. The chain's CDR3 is CAWMGQGFQHF. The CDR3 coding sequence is TGTGCCTGGATGGGACAGGGATTCCAGCATTTT.

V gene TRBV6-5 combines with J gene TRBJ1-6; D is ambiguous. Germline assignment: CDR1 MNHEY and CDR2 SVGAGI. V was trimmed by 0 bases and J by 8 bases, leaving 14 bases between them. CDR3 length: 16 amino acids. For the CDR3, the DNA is TGTGCCAGCAGTTACTCAGGTTTCCGGGGTGATTCACCCCTCCACTTT. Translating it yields CASSYSGFRGDSPLHF.

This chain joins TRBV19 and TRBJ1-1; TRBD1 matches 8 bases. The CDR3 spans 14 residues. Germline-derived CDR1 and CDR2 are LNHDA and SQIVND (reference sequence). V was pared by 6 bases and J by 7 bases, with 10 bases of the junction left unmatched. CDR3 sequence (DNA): TGTGCCAGTAGGGACGGGACAGGAGAGAATGAAGCTTTCTTT. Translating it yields CASRDGTGENEAFF.

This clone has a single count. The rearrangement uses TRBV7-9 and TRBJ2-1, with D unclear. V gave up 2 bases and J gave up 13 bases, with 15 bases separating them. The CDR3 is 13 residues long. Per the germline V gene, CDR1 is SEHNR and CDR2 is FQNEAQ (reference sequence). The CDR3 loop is CASSLRGQAHQFF. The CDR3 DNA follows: TGTGCCAGCAGCTTACGTGGGCAGGCCCACCAGTTCTTC.

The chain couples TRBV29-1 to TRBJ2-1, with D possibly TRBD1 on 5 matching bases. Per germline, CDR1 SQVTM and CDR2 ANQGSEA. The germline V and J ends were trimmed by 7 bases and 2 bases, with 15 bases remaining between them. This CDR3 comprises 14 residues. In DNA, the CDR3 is TGCAGCGCAGGACAATACGGTCCCTACAATGAGCAGTTCTTC. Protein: CSAGQYGPYNEQFF.

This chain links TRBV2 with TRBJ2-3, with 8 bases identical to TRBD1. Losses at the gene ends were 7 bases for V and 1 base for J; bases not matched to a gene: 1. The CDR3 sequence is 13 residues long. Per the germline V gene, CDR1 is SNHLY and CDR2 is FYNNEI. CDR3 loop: CASKDRGTDTQYF. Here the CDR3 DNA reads TGTGCCAGCAAGGACAGGGGCACAGATACGCAGTATTTT.

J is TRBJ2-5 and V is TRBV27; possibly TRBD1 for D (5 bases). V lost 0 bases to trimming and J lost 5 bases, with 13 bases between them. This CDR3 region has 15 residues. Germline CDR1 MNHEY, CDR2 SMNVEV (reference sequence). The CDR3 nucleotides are TGTGCCAGCAGTTTATCGGCAGGGATAGGTGAGACCCAGTACTTC. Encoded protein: CASSLSAGIGETQYF.

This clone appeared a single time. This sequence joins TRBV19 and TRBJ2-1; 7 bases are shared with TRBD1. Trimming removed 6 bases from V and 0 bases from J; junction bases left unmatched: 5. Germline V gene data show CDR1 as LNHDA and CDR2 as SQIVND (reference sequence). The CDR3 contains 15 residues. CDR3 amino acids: CASSGRGHSYNEQFF. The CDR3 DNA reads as TGTGCCAGTAGCGGAAGGGGGCACTCCTACAATGAGCAGTTCTTC.

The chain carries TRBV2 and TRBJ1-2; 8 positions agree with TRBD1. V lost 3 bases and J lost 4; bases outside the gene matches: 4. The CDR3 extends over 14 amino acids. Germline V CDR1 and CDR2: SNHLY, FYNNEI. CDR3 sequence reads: CASSESDRAYGYTF. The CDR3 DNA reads TGTGCCAGCAGTGAGTCGGACAGGGCCTATGGCTACACCTTC.

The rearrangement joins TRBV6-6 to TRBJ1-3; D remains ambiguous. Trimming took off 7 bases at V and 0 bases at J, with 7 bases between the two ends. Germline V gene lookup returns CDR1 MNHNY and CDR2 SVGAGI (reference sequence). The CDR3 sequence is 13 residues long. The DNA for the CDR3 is TGTGCCAGCATCCTGAGCTCTGGAAACACCATATATTTT. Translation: CASILSSGNTIYF.

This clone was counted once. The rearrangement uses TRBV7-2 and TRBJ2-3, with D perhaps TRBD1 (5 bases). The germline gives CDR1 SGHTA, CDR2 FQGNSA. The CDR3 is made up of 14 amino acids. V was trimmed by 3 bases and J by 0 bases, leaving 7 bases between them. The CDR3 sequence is CASSFWTSTDTQYF. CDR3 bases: TGTGCCAGCAGCTTTTGGACAAGCACAGATACGCAGTATTTT.

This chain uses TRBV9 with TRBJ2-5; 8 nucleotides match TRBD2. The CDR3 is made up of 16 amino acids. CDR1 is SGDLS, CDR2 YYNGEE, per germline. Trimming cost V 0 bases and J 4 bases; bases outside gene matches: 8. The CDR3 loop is CASSVALSSGGETQYF. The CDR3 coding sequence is TGTGCCAGCAGCGTAGCATTGTCCAGCGGGGGAGAGACCCAGTACTTC.

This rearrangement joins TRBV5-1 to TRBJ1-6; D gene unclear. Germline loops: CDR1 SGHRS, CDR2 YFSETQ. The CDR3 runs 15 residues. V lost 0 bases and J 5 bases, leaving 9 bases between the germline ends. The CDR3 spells CASSLVGSDNSPLHF. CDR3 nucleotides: TGCGCCAGCAGCTTGGTGGGGAGCGATAATTCACCCCTCCACTTT.

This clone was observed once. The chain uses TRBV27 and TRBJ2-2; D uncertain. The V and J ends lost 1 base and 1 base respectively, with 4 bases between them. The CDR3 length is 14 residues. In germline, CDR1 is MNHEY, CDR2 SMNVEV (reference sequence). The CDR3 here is CASSLWRNTGELFF. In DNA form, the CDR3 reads TGTGCCAGCAGTTTATGGAGGAACACCGGGGAGCTGTTTTTT.